The 11 T cell receptor beta chains given below trace back to one sample, sequenced in a study of control samples from healthy donors and cancer patients. Profiling relied on immunoSEQ multiplex PCR, and the TCRdb table lists in-frame clones only, not all of them. The data show 140,000 or so clones, 75% to 95% seen once. Material for sequencing was blood. These receptors all come from a man aged 25-45 years in good health.

The chain couples TRBV10-3 to TRBJ1-4; no clear D. CDR3 length: 13 amino acids. The V and J ends lost 3 bases and 5 bases respectively, with 7 bases between them. Germline V CDR1 and CDR2: ENHRY, SYGVKD. The CDR3 loop reads CAISERNNEKLFF. The CDR3 nucleotides read TGTGCCATCAGTGAAAGAAACAATGAAAAACTGTTTTTT.

CDR3 coding DNA: TGCAGCGTTGACGTCTCAGGGACAGGGTTCTCTGGCTACACCTTC. Its translation: CSVDVSGTGFSGYTF. This chain joins TRBV29-1 and TRBJ1-2; 9 bases line up with TRBD1. CDR1 and CDR2 (germline): SQVTM, ANQGSEA. The CDR3 is 15 amino acids. With V trimmed by 3 bases and J by 7 bases, 12 bases remained unmatched.

The chain combines TRBV10-3 with TRBJ2-1; D possibly corresponds to TRBD2 (5 bases). The length of the CDR3 is 13 residues. V gave up 2 bases and J gave up 5 bases, with 7 bases separating them. Germline lookup yields CDR1 ENHRY and CDR2 SYGVKD. The CDR3 sequence: CAISELGDNEQFF. CDR3 in DNA: TGTGCCATCAGTGAGCTCGGGGACAATGAGCAGTTCTTC.

The genes are TRBV13 and TRBJ2-1; weak D call: TRBD2 (5 bases). The CDR3 covers 14 residues. Germline assignment: CDR1 PRHDT and CDR2 FYEKMQ (reference sequence). The V gene lost 3 bases and the J gene lost 4 bases, with 10 bases spanning the gap. The CDR3 here is CASSFETGYNEQFF. In DNA, the CDR3 is TGTGCCAGCAGCTTCGAGACGGGGTACAATGAGCAGTTCTTC.

This clone was picked up one time. This chain's CDR3 is CASSQVVIRSGGANTGELFF. The CDR3 DNA is TGTGCCAGCAGCCAAGTAGTAATAAGGAGCGGGGGGGCGAACACCGGGGAGCTGTTTTTT. The chain joins TRBV4-2 to TRBJ2-2, with 10 bases identical to TRBD2. V lost 1 base, J lost 0 bases, and 11 bases stayed unmatched. This CDR3 is 20 amino acids long. Germline loops: CDR1 LGHNA, CDR2 YNFKEQ.

The rearrangement joins TRBV5-1 to TRBJ2-5, with D unresolved. V lost 8 bases, J lost 2 bases, and 10 bases lay in between. The germline V gene encodes CDR1 SGHRS and CDR2 YFSETQ. This CDR3 has 12 residues. Here the CDR3 reads CASWTEQETQYF. CDR3 bases: TGCGCCAGTTGGACGGAACAAGAGACCCAGTACTTC.

This chain connects TRBV10-3 to TRBJ2-6, with 11 bases matching TRBD1. Trimming cost V 4 bases and J 2 bases; bases outside gene matches: 7. This CDR3 spans 18 amino acids. Germline V lookup: CDR1 ENHRY, CDR2 SYGVKD. CDR3 sequence (DNA): TGTGCCATCAGTGCGGGAGGACAGGGGGCTACTGGGGCCAACGTCCTGACTTTC. Translating gives CAISAGGQGATGANVLTF.

This chain uses TRBV4-1 with TRBJ1-3; D ambiguous. CDR1 MGHRA and CDR2 YSYEKL come from the germline V gene. CDR3 size: 13 residues. Deletions cut 4 bases from V and 8 bases from J, with 12 bases between. The CDR3 coding sequence is TGCGCCAGCAGCCCCGGACTAGGAGACACCATATATTTT. This sequence encodes CASSPGLGDTIYF.

The CDR3 loop reads CASSNPVSSAQGKLFF. The CDR3 DNA follows: TGTGCCAGCAGCAACCCCGTTTCCAGTGCCCAGGGAAAACTGTTTTTT. The rearrangement links TRBV11-2 to TRBJ1-4; a possible D gene is TRBD1 (5 bases). The CDR3 loop spans 16 amino acids. Germline V gene sequence: CDR1 SGHAT, CDR2 FQNNGV. The V end was cut by 5 bases, the J end by 10 bases, with 23 bases between.

This CDR3 reads CASSLTVGQVRPDTQYF. CDR3 coding DNA: TGTGCCAGCAGCTTAACCGTAGGGCAGGTCCGACCAGATACGCAGTATTTT. The chain is built from TRBV7-3 and TRBJ2-3; D gene ambiguous. The CDR3 is made up of 17 amino acids. Germline V gives CDR1 SGHTA, CDR2 FQGTGA. Trimming stripped 0 bases from V and 4 bases from J, with 17 bases between.

The chain is built from TRBV7-8 and TRBJ1-2; no clear D. The CDR3 runs to 12 residues. V was trimmed by 8 bases and J by 2 bases, leaving 9 bases between them. In germline, CDR1 is SGHVS, CDR2 FQNEAQ. CDR3 coding DNA: TGTGCCAGCCTCGACACGAACTATGGCTACACCTTC. Amino acid sequence: CASLDTNYGYTF.